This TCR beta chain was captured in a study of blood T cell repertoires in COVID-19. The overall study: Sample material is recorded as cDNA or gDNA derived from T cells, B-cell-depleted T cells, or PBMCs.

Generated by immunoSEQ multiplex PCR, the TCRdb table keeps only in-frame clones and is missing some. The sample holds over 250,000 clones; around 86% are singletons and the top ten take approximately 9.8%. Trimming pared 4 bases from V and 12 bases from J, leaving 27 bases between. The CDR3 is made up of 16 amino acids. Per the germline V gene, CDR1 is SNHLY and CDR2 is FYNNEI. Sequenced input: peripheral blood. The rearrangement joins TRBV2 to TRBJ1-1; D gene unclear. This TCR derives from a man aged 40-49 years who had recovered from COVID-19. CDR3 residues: CASSVKEPLAGEMTFF. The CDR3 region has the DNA TGTGCCAGCAGTGTTAAGGAGCCCCTGGCTGGAGAAATGACTTTCTTT.